The 9 T cell receptor beta chains listed next were all sequenced from one sample in a study of T cell clonality in common variable immunodeficiency. Some clones are missing from TCRdb's copy, which holds only in-frame ones; the method was immunoSEQ multiplex PCR. Found here are tens of thousands of clones, no singletons; the ten largest cover over 1.5%. Specimen: peripheral blood mononuclear cells. Source of these receptors: a person aged 18 to 70 in good health.

This clone was found many times. The missing CDR3 end, 3 residues past where the read stops, is filled in from the germline J gene. The rearrangement uses TRBV20-1 and TRBJ2-1; TRBD2 matches 8 bases. The CDR3 loop spans 13 amino acids. J gave up 6 bases and V 5 bases, and 6 bases lay outside the gene matches. The germline V gene encodes CDR1 DFQATT and CDR2 SNEGSKA (reference sequence). Partial CDR3 DNA: TGCAGTGCTCTGCCCGGGACTAGCAATGAG. Translating it yields CSALPGTSNE. The entire CDR3 protein is CSALPGTSNEQFF.

The table lists this clone with many counts. Sequencing ends 3 residues short of the CDR3 end; the germline J gene provides the rest. The chain combines TRBV7-2 with TRBJ2-4, with 7 bases lining up with TRBD2. Losses at the gene ends were 5 bases for V and 7 bases for J; bases not matched to a gene: 5. From germline, CDR1 is SGHTA and CDR2 FQGNSA. This CDR3 is built from 13 residues. Incomplete CDR3 DNA: TGTGCCAGCAGCCCCCAGGGAGGGAACATT. Amino acids: CASSPQGGNI. The full CDR3 is CASSPQGGNIQYF.

Points on this clone: The sequenced fragment ends 3 residues before the CDR3 boundary, so the rest is inferred from the germline J gene. The rearrangement links TRBV5-8 to TRBJ2-3, with TRBD2 identical over 7 bases. The germline V gene has CDR1 SGHTS and CDR2 YDEGEE. V dropped 2 bases and J dropped 2; count of bases not matched to a gene: 5. The CDR3 spans 15 residues. This CDR3 is CASSFGLADTDTQYF. CDR3 DNA (partial): TGTGCCAGCAGCTTTGGTCTAGCGGACACAGATACG.

This clone was observed at least ten times. Coverage ceases 3 residues before the CDR3 finishes, and the germline J gene fills in the end. The rearrangement uses TRBV2 and TRBJ2-3, with D maybe TRBD2 (6 bases). The CDR3 spans 13 residues. The ends were cut back, 5 bases at V and 4 bases at J, with 10 bases in the middle. CDR1 is SNHLY, CDR2 FYNNEI, per germline. This CDR3 reads CASSSLAPDTQYF. The CDR3 bases that were read are TGTGCCAGCAGTTCGCTAGCGCCAGATACG. Full variable domain (rest looked up from reference TRBV2 and TRBJ2-3): EPEVTQTPSHQVTQMGQEVILRCVPISNHLYFYWYRQILGQKVEFLVSFYNNEISEKSEIFDDQFSVERPDGSNFTLKIRSTKLEDSAMYFCASSSLAPDTQYFGPGTRLTVL.

On this clone: With the read ending 3 residues before the CDR3 end, the germline J gene is used to fill in that end. V and J are TRBV13 and TRBJ1-1; no firm D call. The V gene lost 4 bases and the J gene lost 4 bases, with 13 bases spanning the gap. The CDR3 has 14 residues. The germline CDR1 and CDR2 sequences are PRHDT and FYEKMQ (reference sequence). The CDR3 here is CASSSDTFGTEAFF. CDR3 bases read: TGTGCCAGCAGCTCCGACACCTTTGGCACTGAA.

This clone was detected many times. The read terminates 3 residues ahead of where the CDR3 ends, so the germline J gene completes it. The genes are TRBV20-1 and TRBJ2-2; D may be TRBD2 (7 bases). The germline V gene encodes CDR1 DFQATT and CDR2 SNEGSKA (reference sequence). This CDR3 is 14 amino acids long. The V and J ends lost 6 bases and 6 bases respectively, with 17 bases between them. CDR3: CSATRGALSGELFF. Partial CDR3 DNA: TGCAGTGCAACCCGGGGGGCCCTATCCGGGGAG.

This clone was recorded many times. The CDR3 goes on 3 residues after the read ends, and that part is filled in from the germline J gene. V gene TRBV7-2 combines with J gene TRBJ2-3, with 8 bases identical to TRBD1. Per the germline V gene, CDR1 is SGHTA and CDR2 is FQGNSA. The CDR3 is 15 amino acids. The V and J ends lost 5 bases and 3 bases, in that order; junction bases with no gene match: 7. CDR3 DNA (partial): TGTGCCAGCAGCCCTCGGACAGGGAGGACAGATACG. Translating it yields CASSPRTGRTDT. The full CDR3 protein is CASSPRTGRTDTQYF.

This clone came up many times. With the read ending 3 residues before the CDR3 end, the germline J gene is used to fill in that end. The V gene is TRBV19, the J gene TRBJ2-3, with D uncertain. Germline CDR1 is LNHDA and CDR2 is SQIVND (reference sequence). The length of the CDR3 is 14 residues. V was shortened by 5 bases and J by 0 bases, with 9 bases between the two germline ends. CDR3 residues: CASSSRISTDTQYF. The CDR3 DNA, read in part, is TGTGCCAGTAGTTCGCGGATAAGCACAGATACG. Full variable domain (rest looked up from reference TRBV19 and TRBJ2-3): DGGITQSPKYLFRKEGQNVTLSCEQNLNHDAMYWYRQDPGQGLRLIYYSQIVNDFQKGDIAEGYSVSREKKESFPLTVTSAQKNPTAFYLCASSSRISTDTQYFGPGTRLTVL.

This clone was recorded many times. The read terminates 3 residues before the CDR3 end, so the remaining end is supplied by the germline J gene. This chain joins TRBV5-5 and TRBJ2-3; 7 nucleotides agree with TRBD1. With 1 base clipped from V and 4 bases from J, the junction kept 6 bases outside the gene matches. CDR3 length: 15 amino acids. Germline V gene sequence: CDR1 SGHKS, CDR2 YYEKEE (reference sequence). The CDR3 reads CASSLWAGGADTQYF. The CDR3 DNA, read in part, is TGTGCCAGCAGCTTGTGGGCAGGGGGAGCAGATACG.